What follows describes a single T cell receptor (beta chain). Antigen specificity is unknown. This CDR3 has 18 residues. The V and J ends lost 0 bases and 1 base, in that order; junction bases with no gene match: 4. The germline V gene has CDR1 SGHNT and CDR2 YYREEE (reference sequence). Measured with immunoSEQ multiplex PCR; TCRdb has only the in-frame clones, and not every one. This repertoire shows 250,000 to 300,000 clones, around 93% found once; its top ten account for about 0.5%. This sample was taken from a study of T cell responses to AZD1222 COVID-19 vaccine. Study-level findings and limits: Donors were chiefly white British, with a greater number of females, and clonal diversity was perhaps underestimated. Just a handful of AZD1222 recipients were seropositive at baseline. After two AZD1222 doses, spike-specific TCR breadth and depth rose versus day 0.

The specimen was peripheral blood, collected 28 days after the second AZD1222 dose. The gene calls are TRBV5-4 and TRBJ2-1; 13 nucleotides align to TRBD2. This TCR came from an adult who received the AZD1222 COVID-19 vaccine. Here the CDR3 reads CASSLVGTSGTSYNEQFF. The DNA for the CDR3 is TGTGCCAGCAGCTTGGTGGGGACTAGCGGGACTTCCTACAATGAGCAGTTCTTC.